This T cell receptor beta chain was observed in a study of CXCR3-negative and CXCR3-positive naive CD8 T cells. Study details: With about 1.5 +/- 0.3 million reads per library, the TRB reads numbered some 150 million in total. Whole-study results and caveats: Naive CXCR3-positive cells had TRB CDR3s more hydrophobic than those of CXCR3-negative naive cells.

CDR3 length: 14 residues. Libraries were UMI-labeled 5' RACE TRB cDNA. No DNA is given; TCRdb re-called the 5' RACE reads and lists each CDR3 protein once. The sample data list approximately 8,400 distinct CDR3 sequences. To note about this clonotype: Its antigen is still unknown.

This TCR came from a human donor in good health. Some clones in this sample may be carry-over from other donors' samples. Sequenced: naive CXCR3+ CD8+ T cells from blood. The subset here: CD45RO-CCR7+CD27+CD95- naive CD8+ T cells expressing CXCR3 (TNR3+). The chain couples TRBV12-3 or TRBV12-4 to TRBJ2-7; TCRdb's D call of TRBD1 is untestable without DNA. CDR3 in amino acids: CASSGTESSYEQYF.